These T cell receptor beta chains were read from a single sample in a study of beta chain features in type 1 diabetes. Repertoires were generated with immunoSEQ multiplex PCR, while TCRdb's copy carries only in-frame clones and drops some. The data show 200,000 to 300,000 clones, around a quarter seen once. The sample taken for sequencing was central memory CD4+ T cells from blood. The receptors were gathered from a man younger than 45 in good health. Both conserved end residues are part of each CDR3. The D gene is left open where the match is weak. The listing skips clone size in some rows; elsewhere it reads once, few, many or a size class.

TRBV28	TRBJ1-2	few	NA	CASSLAGRYGYTF	TGTGCCAGCAGTTTAGCGGGGCGCTATGGCTACACCTTC
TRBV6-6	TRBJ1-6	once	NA	CASSYDGNSPLHF	TGTGCCAGCAGTTATGACGGGAATTCACCCCTCCACTTT
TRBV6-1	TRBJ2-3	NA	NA	CASRDGSAGTDTQYF	TGTGCCAGCAGAGACGGGAGCGCGGGCACAGATACGCAGTATTTT
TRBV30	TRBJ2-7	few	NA	CAWSVLAGGMEQYF	TGTGCCTGGAGTGTACTCGCTGGGGGGATGGAGCAGTACTTC
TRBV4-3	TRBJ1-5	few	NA	CASSQDFGVLQPQHF	TGCGCCAGCAGCCAAGATTTCGGGGTACTGCAGCCCCAGCATTTT
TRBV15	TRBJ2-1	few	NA	CATSSDPPGAFYNEQFF	TGTGCCACCAGCAGTGATCCACCGGGGGCTTTTTACAATGAGCAGTTCTTC
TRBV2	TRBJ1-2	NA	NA	CASSLGSLMYGYTF	TGTGCCAGCAGCCTAGGTAGCTTGATGTATGGCTACACCTTC
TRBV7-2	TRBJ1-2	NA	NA	CASSLAGFGGYTF	TGTGCCAGCAGCTTAGCAGGGTTTGGAGGCTACACCTTC
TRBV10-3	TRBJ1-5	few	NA	CAISESGGSNQPQHF	TGTGCCATCAGTGAGTCCGGGGGCAGCAATCAGCCCCAGCATTTT
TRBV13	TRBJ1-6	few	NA	CASSFSSNSPLHF	TGTGCCAGCAGCTTCAGTTCTAATTCACCCCTCCACTTT
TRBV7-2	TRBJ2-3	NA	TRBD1	CASSNRDRRTDTQYF	TGTGCCAGCAGCAACCGGGACAGACGCACAGATACGCAGTATTTT
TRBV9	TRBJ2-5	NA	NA	CASSLVGSRQETQYF	TGTGCCAGCAGCCTAGTCGGGTCGAGACAAGAGACCCAGTACTTC
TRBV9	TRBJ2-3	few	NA	CASSVSRDSSSTDTQYF	TGTGCCAGCAGCGTTAGCCGGGACTCTTCTAGCACAGATACGCAGTATTTT
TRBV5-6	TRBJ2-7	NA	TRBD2	CASSFGLAGENEQYF	TGTGCCAGCAGCTTTGGACTAGCGGGAGAGAACGAGCAGTACTTC
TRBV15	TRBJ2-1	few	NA	CATSRDRQGSDEQFF	TGTGCCACCAGCAGAGACCGGCAGGGGAGCGATGAGCAGTTCTTC
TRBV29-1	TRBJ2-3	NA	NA	CSVDGTGVADTQYF	TGCAGCGTTGATGGAACGGGAGTAGCAGATACGCAGTATTTT
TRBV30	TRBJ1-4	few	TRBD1	CAWTFNRDRGGEKLFF	TGTGCCTGGACCTTCAACCGGGACAGGGGTGGAGAAAAACTGTTTTTT
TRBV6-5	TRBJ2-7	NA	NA	CASTPPGTTSYEQYF	TGTGCCAGCACCCCGCCGGGCACAACCTCCTACGAGCAGTACTTC
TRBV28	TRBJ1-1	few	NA	CASSLRQPTEAFF	TGTGCCAGCAGTTTACGACAGCCTACTGAAGCTTTCTTT
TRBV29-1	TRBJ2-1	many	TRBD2	CSVGSGGYYNEQFF	TGCAGCGTTGGGAGCGGGGGTTACTACAATGAGCAGTTCTTC